One sample yielded the 21 T cell receptor beta chains listed below, sequenced in a study of cytomegalovirus exposure and HLA in healthy donors. With 60 Vbeta and 13 Jbeta primers, the PCR was carried out. Some clones are missing from TCRdb's copy, which holds only in-frame ones; the method was immunoSEQ multiplex PCR. Of about 77,000 clones detected, roughly four fifths appear once; the ten largest clones hold 3.5% to 4.5%. Sequencing input: PBMCs. The source of these receptors is a middle-aged man in good health and CMV-seronegative.

CDR3 DNA: TGTGCCAGCAGCACGGGACTAGCGGGAACCTACGAGCAGTACTTC. Residues: CASSTGLAGTYEQYF. This sequence joins TRBV7-9 and TRBJ2-7, with 13 bases matching TRBD2. Germline CDR1 is SEHNR and CDR2 is FQNEAQ (reference sequence). This CDR3 spans 15 amino acids. J lost 2 bases, V lost 5 bases, and 3 bases had no gene match.

The CDR3 DNA sequence: TGTGCCAGCAGCTCCGCTGGGTGGGACAGAAAGACCACAGATACGCAGTATTTT. Translation: CASSSAGWDRKTTDTQYF. The rearrangement links TRBV13 to TRBJ2-3; 7 nucleotides agree with TRBD1. The V segment lost 4 bases and the J segment 2 bases; nucleotides outside the gene matches: 15. This CDR3 has 18 residues. CDR1 is PRHDT and CDR2 is FYEKMQ in the germline V gene (reference sequence).

The table lists this clone with a few counts. The chain has TRBV5-8 and TRBJ2-7; D remains ambiguous. Deletions cut 1 base from V and 3 bases from J, with 8 bases between. Germline lookup yields CDR1 SGHTS and CDR2 YDEGEE. The CDR3 consists of 13 residues. For the CDR3, the DNA is TGTGCCAGCAGCTTGCTACCGCGCTACGAGCAGTACTTC. It is translated as CASSLLPRYEQYF.

The chain has TRBV30 and TRBJ2-5; 7 nucleotides match TRBD2. The CDR3 has 14 residues. CDR1 is GTSNPN, CDR2 SVGIG, per germline (reference sequence). The V gene end was trimmed by 3 bases and the J gene end by 5 bases; junction bases not matched to a gene: 9. The CDR3 region has the DNA TGTGCCTGGAGGAGGGAAGCGGGATTGGAGACCCAGTACTTC. Its translation: CAWRREAGLETQYF.

The rearrangement uses TRBV30 and TRBJ2-7, with no clear D. V was trimmed by 1 base and J by 0 bases, leaving 10 bases between them. This CDR3 region has 14 residues. Germline values: CDR1 GTSNPN, CDR2 SVGIG (reference sequence). In DNA form, the CDR3 reads TGTGCCTGGAGTGAAGGAGTCGGCTCCTACGAGCAGTACTTC. Protein sequence: CAWSEGVGSYEQYF.

This clone was picked up a small number of times. The chain employs TRBV28 and TRBJ1-1, with a tentative D call TRBD1 (5 bases). The CDR3 is 14 residues long. Germline CDR1 and CDR2: MDHEN and SYDVKM. Between the trimmed V and J ends, which lost 3 bases and 0 bases, there was a span of 8 bases. The CDR3: CASSFGGVNTEAFF. DNA for the CDR3: TGTGCCAGCAGTTTCGGGGGTGTGAACACTGAAGCTTTCTTT.

The chain carries TRBV7-2 and TRBJ2-7, with TRBD2 as a possible D gene (5 bases). Germline-derived CDR1 and CDR2 are SGHTA and FQGNSA. Trimming shortened V by 1 base and J by 6 bases, and 19 bases separated the two germline ends. This CDR3 has 16 amino acids. In DNA, the CDR3 is TGTGCCAGCAGCTTAGAAGTGAGGCCCGGAGGCGCCGAGCAGTACTTC. Its translation: CASSLEVRPGGAEQYF.

This clone has more than one count but fewer than ten. CDR3 DNA sequence: TGTGCCAGCAGTCGACTAGCGGGAACCTACGAGCAGTACTTC. Its protein is CASSRLAGTYEQYF. The V call is TRBV28, the J call TRBJ2-7; 11 nucleotides agree with TRBD2. The germline gives CDR1 MDHEN, CDR2 SYDVKM. The CDR3 is 14 residues long. Trimming removed 5 bases from V and 2 bases from J; junction bases left unmatched: 2.

The chain joins TRBV4-3 to TRBJ2-1; 13 positions match TRBD2. After removal of 1 base from V and 7 bases from J, the junction contained 4 bases not matched to a gene. The CDR3 length is 16 residues. Germline V lookup: CDR1 LGHNA, CDR2 YSLEER. The CDR3 DNA follows: TGCGCCAGCAGCCAAGGGACTAGCGGGAGTAGGAATGAGCAGTTCTTC. It codes for CASSQGTSGSRNEQFF.

The rearrangement uses TRBV4-3 and TRBJ2-7; a possible D gene is TRBD2 (6 bases). CDR1 LGHNA and CDR2 YSLEER come from the germline V gene. The CDR3 sequence is 14 residues long. V shed 3 bases and J shed 2 bases, with 11 bases lying between them. CDR3 protein: CASSQGRGPYEQYF. DNA of the CDR3: TGCGCCAGCAGCCAGGGGCGGGGCCCCTACGAGCAGTACTTC.

This rearrangement joins TRBV2 to TRBJ2-5, with TRBD2 identical over 8 bases. TRBJ2-7 explains the end of the DNA better; the J call may be wrong. Per germline, CDR1 SNHLY and CDR2 FYNNEI. There are 15 residues in the CDR3. The CDR3, as DNA: TGTGCCAGCTCAGAGACTAGCGTAAACCTCTACGAGCAGTACTTC. Its translation: CASSETSVNLYEQYF.

This rearrangement joins TRBV10-3 to TRBJ2-3, with D maybe TRBD2 (5 bases). CDR1 is ENHRY and CDR2 is SYGVKD in the germline V gene. The V gene lost 4 bases and the J gene lost 8 bases, with 16 bases spanning the gap. The CDR3 loop spans 14 amino acids. The CDR3 loop is CAISVGSTGGTQYF. CDR3 sequence (DNA): TGTGCCATCAGTGTTGGCTCCACCGGAGGTACGCAGTATTTT.

A remark on this clone: One end of the junction fails to match germline, which may point to a read error. The chain joins TRBV7-7 to TRBJ2-4; D possibly corresponds to TRBD1 (6 bases). In germline, CDR1 is SSHAT, CDR2 FNYEAQ (reference sequence). This CDR3 contains 16 residues. Here the CDR3 DNA reads TGTGCTAGCAGCGCCTACACAGGGTTAGCCAAAAACATTCAGTACTTC. Amino acids: CASSAYTGLAKNIQYF.

The chain uses TRBV6-1 and TRBJ1-2, with unresolved D. V lost 2 bases, J lost 7 bases, and 8 bases lay in between. CDR1 is MNHNS, CDR2 SASEGT, per germline. CDR3 length: 12 amino acids. This chain's CDR3 is CASSEHPSGYTF. The DNA of the CDR3 is TGTGCCAGCAGTGAACACCCCAGTGGCTACACCTTC.

V and J are TRBV5-6 and TRBJ2-7; D possibly corresponds to TRBD2 (7 bases). This CDR3 region has 12 residues. Germline V gives CDR1 SGHDT, CDR2 YYEEEE. Trimming cost V 3 bases and J 7 bases, with 11 bases left between them. The CDR3 nucleotides are TGTGCCAGCAGCTGGGGGAGGGGGGAGCAGTACTTC. Protein product: CASSWGRGEQYF.

The rearrangement uses TRBV30 and TRBJ1-2, with a tentative D call TRBD1 (5 bases). Trimming removed 3 bases at V and 2 bases at J, with 7 bases between. Germline lookup yields CDR1 GTSNPN and CDR2 SVGIG (reference sequence). CDR3 size: 12 residues. Here the CDR3 DNA reads TGTGCCTGGAGCGGGGGGAACTATGGCTACACCTTC. Its translation is CAWSGGNYGYTF.

This clone was seen once. The chain employs TRBV5-6 and TRBJ1-2, with D possibly being TRBD1 (5 bases). Germline V CDR1 and CDR2: SGHDT, YYEEEE. The ends were cut back, 0 bases at V and 8 bases at J, with 11 bases in the middle. This CDR3 has 13 residues. CDR3 sequence (DNA): TGTGCCAGCAGCTTGGGGAGACAGCACGGCTACACCTTC. This translates into CASSLGRQHGYTF. Combining the CDR3 with reference TRBV5-6 and TRBJ1-2 gives the whole variable domain DAGVTQSPTHLIKTRGQQVTLRCSPKSGHDTVSWYQQALGQGPQFIFQYYEEEERQRGNFPDRFSGHQFPNYSSELNVNALLLGDSALYLCASSLGRQHGYTFGSGTRLTVV.

V is TRBV13 and J is TRBJ2-7; maybe TRBD1 (6 bases). Trimming pared 3 bases from V and 6 bases from J, leaving 12 bases between. The CDR3 loop spans 13 amino acids. CDR1 is PRHDT and CDR2 is FYEKMQ in the germline V gene (reference sequence). The CDR3 nucleotides are TGTGCCAGCAGCTTCCTAGGGGGTCTCGAGCAGTACTTC. It specifies CASSFLGGLEQYF.

The rearrangement links TRBV2 to TRBJ1-1, with D possibly being TRBD1 (5 bases). The germline V gene has CDR1 SNHLY and CDR2 FYNNEI. There are 14 residues in the CDR3. V lost 7 bases, J lost 7 bases, and 19 bases lay in between. In DNA form, the CDR3 reads TGTGCCAGCAAGGTCACGGGCGGGGGTCATGAAGCTTTCTTT. It is translated as CASKVTGGGHEAFF.

V is TRBV6-1 and J is TRBJ1-5; 7 bases line up with TRBD1. Trimming at V came to 6 bases and at J to 4 bases, leaving 3 bases not matched to a gene. CDR1 and CDR2 from the germline V gene are MNHNS and SASEGT. The CDR3 consists of 13 residues. CDR3 region: CASSDRANQPQHF. For the CDR3, the DNA is TGTGCCAGCAGCGACAGGGCAAATCAGCCCCAGCATTTT.

The V and J genes are TRBV5-8 and TRBJ1-5; D not certain. CDR3 length: 14 residues. Per the germline V gene, CDR1 is SGHTS and CDR2 is YDEGEE. Trimming removed 7 bases from V and 2 bases from J, with 13 bases in between. CDR3 bases: TGTGCCAGCGGTCCTAGGTTGGGCAATCAGCCCCAGCATTTT. The encoded protein is CASGPRLGNQPQHF.